A selection of T cell receptor beta chains follows, all from one sample in a study of OX40 agonist ivuxolimab in advanced cancers. TCRdb keeps only in-frame clones here, not all; method: immunoSEQ multiplex PCR. The table lists some 17,000 clones, 92% of them singletons. The sequencing here drew on CD4+ or CD8+ T cells sorted from blood, taken in a trial of the OX40 agonist ivuxolimab. The receptors stem from an adult with an advanced solid tumor such as melanoma, head and neck, liver or kidney cancer. Both conserved end residues are part of each CDR3. Fields, in order: J gene, V gene, clone size, D gene, CDR3 protein, CDR3 DNA. The D gene is left open where the match is weak. Size is stated for part of the rows, as once, few or many counts, or as a class when the clone is expanded.

j_gene: TRBJ2-1
v_gene: TRBV5-6
abundance: -
d_gene: TRBD2
CDR3aa: CASNPTGLYNEQFF
CDR3nt: TGTGCCAGCAACCCGACGGGACTATACAATGAGCAGTTCTTC

j_gene: TRBJ2-7
v_gene: TRBV28
abundance: -
d_gene: -
CDR3aa: CASSFLHYEQYF
CDR3nt: TGTGCCAGCAGTTTCCTCCACTACGAGCAGTACTTC

j_gene: TRBJ2-3
v_gene: TRBV6-5
abundance: -
d_gene: -
CDR3aa: CASGQTVGDTQYF
CDR3nt: TGTGCCAGCGGTCAAACCGTCGGGGATACGCAGTATTTT

j_gene: TRBJ1-2
v_gene: TRBV15
abundance: -
d_gene: TRBD1
CDR3aa: CATSGGTGGPMDYTF
CDR3nt: TGTGCCACCAGCGGCGGGACAGGGGGGCCCATGGACTACACCTTC

j_gene: TRBJ2-7
v_gene: TRBV2
abundance: -
d_gene: -
CDR3aa: CASRGPAESVYF
CDR3nt: TGTGCCAGCCGGGGCCCAGCGGAGAGTGTGTACTTC

j_gene: TRBJ1-2
v_gene: TRBV2
abundance: -
d_gene: -
CDR3aa: CASRESGRANYGYTF
CDR3nt: TGTGCCAGCAGGGAGTCCGGCAGGGCTAACTATGGCTACACCTTC

j_gene: TRBJ2-7
v_gene: TRBV28
abundance: -
d_gene: -
CDR3aa: CASSLAGKTYEQYF
CDR3nt: TGTGCCAGCAGTTTAGCGGGGAAAACCTACGAGCAGTACTTC

j_gene: TRBJ2-7
v_gene: TRBV19
abundance: -
d_gene: TRBD2
CDR3aa: CASSDSGRATEQYF
CDR3nt: TGTGCCAGTAGTGATAGCGGGAGGGCCACCGAGCAGTACTTC

j_gene: TRBJ2-5
v_gene: TRBV7-9
abundance: -
d_gene: -
CDR3aa: CASSTEEGPQETQYF
CDR3nt: TGTGCCAGCAGCACCGAGGAGGGCCCGCAAGAGACCCAGTACTTC

j_gene: TRBJ2-1
v_gene: TRBV9
abundance: -
d_gene: -
CDR3aa: CASSVGLVRINEQFF
CDR3nt: TGTGCCAGCAGCGTAGGACTAGTTCGGATCAATGAGCAGTTCTTC

j_gene: TRBJ1-1
v_gene: TRBV6-4
abundance: -
d_gene: -
CDR3aa: CARDSPTMNTEAFF
CDR3nt: TGTGCCAGGGACAGTCCCACAATGAACACTGAAGCTTTCTTT

j_gene: TRBJ2-1
v_gene: TRBV27
abundance: -
d_gene: TRBD2
CDR3aa: CASREGLAGEYNEQFF
CDR3nt: TGTGCCAGCAGGGAGGGACTAGCGGGGGAGTACAATGAGCAGTTCTTC

j_gene: TRBJ2-7
v_gene: TRBV7-9
abundance: once
d_gene: -
CDR3aa: CASSLAGEPYEQYF
CDR3nt: TGTGCCAGCAGCTTAGCCGGGGAACCCTACGAGCAGTACTTC

j_gene: TRBJ2-4
v_gene: TRBV14
abundance: -
d_gene: TRBD1
CDR3aa: CASSQGPGTGSRYF
CDR3nt: TGTGCCAGCAGCCAAGGCCCTGGGACAGGCTCTCGGTACTTC

j_gene: TRBJ2-3
v_gene: TRBV13
abundance: -
d_gene: -
CDR3aa: CASSLRDLLTDTQYF
CDR3nt: TGTGCCAGCAGCCTCCGGGACTTACTCACAGATACGCAGTATTTT

j_gene: TRBJ1-4
v_gene: TRBV25-1
abundance: -
d_gene: TRBD1
CDR3aa: CASSSGQGFEKLFF
CDR3nt: TGTGCCAGCAGCTCGGGACAGGGGTTTGAAAAACTGTTTTTT

j_gene: TRBJ1-1
v_gene: TRBV10-3
abundance: -
d_gene: -
CDR3aa: CAISEGRGDTEAFF
CDR3nt: TGTGCCATCAGTGAAGGGAGGGGGGACACTGAAGCTTTCTTT

j_gene: TRBJ1-4
v_gene: TRBV9
abundance: -
d_gene: TRBD1
CDR3aa: CASSAWTGPNEKLFF
CDR3nt: TGTGCCAGCAGCGCTTGGACAGGGCCTAATGAAAAACTGTTTTTT

j_gene: TRBJ1-1
v_gene: TRBV10-2
abundance: once
d_gene: -
CDR3aa: CASSVEGIQTEAFF
CDR3nt: TGCGCCAGCAGCGTCGAGGGAATCCAAACTGAAGCTTTCTTT

j_gene: TRBJ1-2
v_gene: TRBV9
abundance: once
d_gene: -
CDR3aa: CASSDSYGYGYTF
CDR3nt: TGTGCCAGCAGCGACAGTTATGGCTATGGCTACACCTTC

j_gene: TRBJ1-2
v_gene: TRBV28
abundance: few
d_gene: TRBD1
CDR3aa: CASSLFEGTGKGYGYTF
CDR3nt: TGTGCCAGCAGTTTATTTGAAGGGACAGGGAAGGGGTATGGCTACACCTTC

j_gene: TRBJ1-2
v_gene: TRBV19
abundance: -
d_gene: TRBD1
CDR3aa: CASSVLTGGDGYTF
CDR3nt: TGTGCCAGTAGTGTACTAACAGGGGGCGATGGCTACACCTTC

j_gene: TRBJ2-6
v_gene: TRBV11-2
abundance: -
d_gene: -
CDR3aa: CATPQGSGANVLTF
CDR3nt: TGTGCCACCCCACAGGGCTCTGGGGCCAACGTCCTGACTTTC

j_gene: TRBJ1-5
v_gene: TRBV28
abundance: once
d_gene: -
CDR3aa: CASRSSEALNQPQHF
CDR3nt: TGTGCCAGCAGATCCTCCGAGGCCTTGAATCAGCCCCAGCATTTT

j_gene: TRBJ2-2
v_gene: TRBV27
abundance: -
d_gene: -
CDR3aa: CASSLPTGDYFNTGELFF
CDR3nt: TGTGCCAGCAGTTTACCCACCGGTGATTACTTTAACACCGGGGAGCTGTTTTTT

j_gene: TRBJ1-1
v_gene: TRBV14
abundance: -
d_gene: -
CDR3aa: CASSHRNRALNTEAFF
CDR3nt: TGTGCCAGCAGCCATCGCAACAGGGCGCTGAACACTGAAGCTTTCTTT

j_gene: TRBJ2-7
v_gene: TRBV11-2
abundance: -
d_gene: TRBD1
CDR3aa: CASRTGGVYEQYF
CDR3nt: TGTGCCAGCCGGACAGGGGGCGTCTACGAGCAGTACTTC

j_gene: TRBJ1-5
v_gene: TRBV27
abundance: once
d_gene: -
CDR3aa: CASSVLGDNQPQHF
CDR3nt: TGTGCCAGCAGTGTACTCGGGGACAATCAGCCCCAGCATTTT

j_gene: TRBJ2-1
v_gene: TRBV9
abundance: medium-sized
d_gene: -
CDR3aa: CASSVQSLYYNEQFF
CDR3nt: TGTGCCAGCAGCGTGCAGTCCCTTTACTACAATGAGCAGTTCTTC

j_gene: TRBJ2-1
v_gene: TRBV27
abundance: -
d_gene: TRBD2
CDR3aa: CASSSGLAPGYEQFF
CDR3nt: TGTGCCAGCAGTTCGGGACTAGCTCCCGGTTATGAGCAGTTCTTC

j_gene: TRBJ2-7
v_gene: TRBV28
abundance: -
d_gene: TRBD1
CDR3aa: CASSLGQGYEQYF
CDR3nt: TGTGCCAGCAGCCTCGGACAGGGCTACGAGCAGTACTTC

j_gene: TRBJ2-7
v_gene: TRBV9
abundance: -
d_gene: TRBD1
CDR3aa: CASSVVPGGSEQYF
CDR3nt: TGTGCCAGCAGCGTAGTCCCAGGGGGCTCCGAGCAGTACTTC

j_gene: TRBJ2-4
v_gene: TRBV13
abundance: -
d_gene: -
CDR3aa: CASSPSRAGATLLAKNIQYF
CDR3nt: TGTGCCAGCAGCCCCTCCCGGGCAGGGGCCACACTCCTAGCCAAAAACATTCAGTACTTC

j_gene: TRBJ1-1
v_gene: TRBV6-5
abundance: -
d_gene: -
CDR3aa: CASRGAEWNTEAFF
CDR3nt: TGTGCCAGCAGGGGGGCCGAATGGAACACTGAAGCTTTCTTT

j_gene: TRBJ1-1
v_gene: TRBV19
abundance: -
d_gene: -
CDR3aa: CASSILGDTEAFF
CDR3nt: TGTGCCAGTAGTATATTGGGTGACACTGAAGCTTTCTTT

j_gene: TRBJ2-7
v_gene: TRBV9
abundance: -
d_gene: TRBD2
CDR3aa: CASSVAASGNYEQYF
CDR3nt: TGTGCCAGCAGCGTCGCGGCTAGCGGGAACTACGAGCAGTACTTC

j_gene: TRBJ2-6
v_gene: TRBV15
abundance: once
d_gene: TRBD1
CDR3aa: CATSGTGISGANVLTF
CDR3nt: TGTGCCACCTCCGGGACAGGGATCTCTGGGGCCAACGTCCTGACTTTC

j_gene: TRBJ1-1
v_gene: TRBV7-8
abundance: -
d_gene: -
CDR3aa: CASSLEGTGTEAFF
CDR3nt: TGTGCCAGCAGCTTAGAGGGAACGGGCACTGAAGCTTTCTTT

j_gene: TRBJ2-5
v_gene: TRBV27
abundance: -
d_gene: -
CDR3aa: CASSLRAGGGETQYF
CDR3nt: TGTGCCAGCAGTTTACGGGCAGGGGGGGGAGAGACCCAGTACTTC

j_gene: TRBJ2-7
v_gene: TRBV28
abundance: -
d_gene: TRBD1
CDR3aa: CASSLDGTGIDYEQYF
CDR3nt: TGTGCCAGCAGTTTAGACGGGACAGGGATCGACTACGAGCAGTACTTC

j_gene: TRBJ2-1
v_gene: TRBV5-4
abundance: -
d_gene: -
CDR3aa: CASSLHRVSNEQFF
CDR3nt: TGTGCCAGCAGCTTGCACAGGGTTTCCAATGAGCAGTTCTTC

j_gene: TRBJ2-3
v_gene: TRBV5-5
abundance: -
d_gene: -
CDR3aa: CASSLVRGNYDTQYF
CDR3nt: TGTGCCAGCAGCTTGGTGAGAGGGAATTACGATACGCAGTATTTT